The entry below gives a single T cell receptor (beta chain) sequence along with its context. The antigen remains undetermined. Trimming removed 4 bases from V and 8 bases from J, with 20 bases in between. This CDR3 spans 15 amino acids. CDR1 is MNHNS and CDR2 is SASEGT in the germline V gene. The sample is drawn from a study of cytomegalovirus exposure and HLA in healthy donors. Study results and limitations: Researchers reported from a later analysis that most CMV-associated TCR beta chains appeared HLA-restricted.

Amplification used 60 Vbeta primers and 13 Jbeta primers. Profiled with immunoSEQ multiplex PCR; TCRdb holds only in-frame clones, not every one. The sample has about 160,000 clones. This receptor was identified in a woman in her 50s in good health and CMV-seronegative. The sequencing input was PBMCs. The V and J genes are TRBV6-1 and TRBJ1-2, with D perhaps matching TRBD1 (5 bases). The CDR3 loop reads CASSGRGVGADGYTF. The CDR3 bases are TGTGCCAGCAGTGGGAGGGGAGTGGGAGCGGACGGCTACACCTTC.